Each of the 18 T cell receptor beta chains below was sequenced from the same sample in a study of regulatory T cells in long-lasting Graves disease. Time point denoted: newly diagnosed GD, antithyroid drugs for less than 3 months. Isolated PBMC RNA provided the starting material for the TCR library. Through Arm-PCR of CDR3 regions and iRepertoire HTBI primers, TCR beta libraries were built. Each CDR3 protein is one row after TCRdb ran MiXCR on the multiplex PCR reads. Of under 700,000 distinct CDR3 sequences listed, more than 15% were seen once; the top ten hold approximately 25%. These same records also appear under a second study, on T cells in Graves' hyperthyroidism and ophthalmopathy.

The sample in question was peripheral blood mononuclear cells (PBMCs), obtained at new diagnosis, from a patient treated with antithyroid drugs. All receptors derive from a middle-aged woman with Graves disease.

This clonotype was detected many times. The genes are TRBV7-9 and TRBJ2-1, with D perhaps TRBD2 (6 bases). The CDR3 sequence is 16 residues long. The V end was cut by 4 bases, the J end by 4 bases, with 17 bases between. Per the germline V gene, CDR1 is SEHNR and CDR2 is FQNEAQ (reference sequence). The CDR3 loop is CASSSKAAGMYNEQFF. The CDR3 DNA is TGTGCCAGCAGCTCGAAGGCTGCGGGGATGTACAATGAGCAGTTCTTC.

This clonotype was detected only a few times. The chain couples TRBV27 to TRBJ2-3; maybe TRBD1 (6 bases). In germline, CDR1 is MNHEY, CDR2 SMNVEV (reference sequence). The CDR3 runs to 17 residues. V lost 8 bases and J 0 bases, leaving 21 bases between the germline ends. The CDR3 reads CASLKAFRTESTDTQYF. The CDR3 nucleotides are TGTGCCAGCCTTAAGGCATTTCGGACAGAGAGCACAGATACGCAGTATTTT.

This clonotype was observed many times. V is TRBV29-1 and J is TRBJ2-6; D is undetermined. The germline V gene encodes CDR1 SQVTM and CDR2 ANQGSEA. The CDR3 is 12 amino acids. For the CDR3, the DNA is TGCAGTGTGATCTCTGGGGCCAACGTCCTGACTTTC. Amino acid sequence: CSVISGANVLTF.

The V gene is TRBV20-1, the J gene TRBJ2-2; the match to TRBD2 covers 9 bases. V shed 5 bases, J shed 2 bases, and the junction held 9 bases outside the gene matches. CDR1 is DFQATT, CDR2 SNEGSKA, per germline (reference sequence). The CDR3 spans 16 residues. In DNA, the CDR3 is TGCAGTGCTCAGGACGGGCGGGGGGGAAACACCGGGGAGCTGTTTTTT. Amino acid sequence: CSAQDGRGGNTGELFF.

This chain connects TRBV5-1 to TRBJ2-5; 7 positions agree with TRBD1. The CDR3 loop spans 14 amino acids. Germline lookup yields CDR1 SGHRS and CDR2 YFSETQ. V lost 4 bases, J lost 4 bases, and 7 bases stayed unmatched. CDR3 bases: TGCGCCAGCAGCCCTGACAGGGCAGGAGAGACCCAGTACTTC. Translating it yields CASSPDRAGETQYF.

This clonotype was counted at least ten times. The gene calls are TRBV11-2 and TRBJ2-3; D is possibly TRBD2 (5 bases). Germline CDR1 reads SGHAT; CDR2 reads FQNNGV. The CDR3 runs to 13 residues. The V end was cut by 0 bases, the J end by 5 bases, with 6 bases between. The CDR3 is CASSLDRGDTQYF. CDR3 sequence (DNA): TGTGCCAGCAGCTTAGACCGGGGAGATACGCAGTATTTT.

This clonotype was recorded at least ten times. The chain joins TRBV29-1 to TRBJ2-1, with D possibly matching TRBD2 (5 bases). Germline CDR1 and CDR2: SQVTM and ANQGSEA. Trimming took off 4 bases at V and 0 bases at J, with 7 bases between the two ends. The CDR3 contains 13 residues. The CDR3 loop reads CSVAGSSYNEQFF. The CDR3 DNA reads TGCAGCGTTGCGGGGAGCTCCTACAATGAGCAGTTCTTC.

The chain has TRBV2 and TRBJ2-2; D is unclear. Germline CDR1 reads SNHLY; CDR2 reads FYNNEI. The ends were cut back, 1 base at V and 6 bases at J, with 6 bases in the middle. This CDR3 has 13 residues. The CDR3 reads CASSEGRPGELFF. The CDR3 DNA follows: TGTGCCAGCAGTGAAGGCCGCCCCGGGGAGCTGTTTTTT.

This clonotype was seen a handful of times. The rearrangement uses TRBV5-1 and TRBJ2-1, with 10 positions matching TRBD2. The CDR3 loop spans 17 amino acids. Germline values: CDR1 SGHRS, CDR2 YFSETQ. V lost 0 bases and J lost 9; bases outside the gene matches: 12. CDR3 sequence: CASSLDGLAGARGEQFF. CDR3 DNA: TGCGCCAGCAGCTTGGATGGGCTAGCGGGGGCCCGTGGTGAGCAGTTCTTC.

The sample holds many counts of this clonotype. V is TRBV12-3 or TRBV12-4 and J is TRBJ2-3; TRBD2 matches at 7 bases. J gave up 0 bases and V 5 bases, and 5 bases lay outside the gene matches. There are 15 residues in the CDR3. The CDR3 here is CASSAWRGSTDTQYF. CDR3 sequence (DNA): TGTGCCAGCAGTGCCTGGCGGGGGAGCACAGATACGCAGTATTTT.

The chain joins TRBV11-3 to TRBJ2-2, with 8 bases matching TRBD1. CDR1 and CDR2 from the germline V gene are SGHNT and YENEEA. The CDR3 is made up of 14 amino acids. The V gene end was trimmed by 5 bases and the J gene end by 6 bases; junction bases not matched to a gene: 5. CDR3 coding DNA: TGTGCCAGCAGCCTAACGACAGGGGCCGGGGAGCTGTTTTTT. Translation gives CASSLTTGAGELFF.

This clonotype came up a few times. J is TRBJ1-4 and V is TRBV20-1; D gene uncertain. Germline CDR1 DFQATT, CDR2 SNEGSKA (reference sequence). Trimming left V 0 bases short and J 4 bases short, with 9 bases between. CDR3 length: 14 residues. As DNA, the CDR3 is TGCAGTGCTAGAGATGAACTATTTAATGAAAAACTGTTTTTT. Residues: CSARDELFNEKLFF.

This clonotype was seen only a few times. The rearrangement joins TRBV7-6 to TRBJ2-7; TRBD1 is a possible D gene (6 bases). With 4 bases removed from V and 4 bases from J, the gap between germline ends came to 23 bases. Germline-derived CDR1 and CDR2 are SGHVS and FNYEAQ. The CDR3 is 17 residues long. The CDR3 reads CASSSETGSSFPYEQYF. The CDR3 DNA reads as TGTGCCAGCAGCTCAGAAACAGGGAGTTCTTTCCCTTACGAGCAGTACTTC.

The chain has TRBV29-1 and TRBJ1-2, with 9 positions matching TRBD1. J lost 2 bases, V lost 6 bases, and 10 bases had no gene match. CDR1 is SQVTM and CDR2 is ANQGSEA in the germline V gene. This CDR3 contains 15 residues. The DNA for the CDR3 is TGCAGCGTCGACCGGACAGGGGCGAAGAACTATGGCTACACCTTC. Translating gives CSVDRTGAKNYGYTF.

The sample holds many counts of this clonotype. V gene TRBV27 combines with J gene TRBJ2-5, with TRBD1 matching over 9 bases. Germline V gene sequence: CDR1 MNHEY, CDR2 SMNVEV (reference sequence). V gave up 5 bases and J gave up 4 bases; unmatched junction bases: 8. The CDR3 is 15 amino acids. The CDR3 DNA reads TGTGCCAGCAGTCCAACGGACAGGGGCGGAGAGACCCAGTACTTC. Translated: CASSPTDRGGETQYF.

The J gene is TRBJ2-1, the V gene TRBV20-1, with 9 bases that match TRBD2. CDR3 size: 19 residues. Looked up from germline, CDR1 is DFQATT and CDR2 is SNEGSKA (reference sequence). The junction had 15 bases not matched to a gene; V was cut back by 3 bases and J by 0 bases. The CDR3 sequence: CSASWLGSGGLSSYNEQFF. The CDR3 coding sequence is TGCAGTGCTAGCTGGCTTGGTAGCGGGGGCCTCAGCTCCTACAATGAGCAGTTCTTC.

This chain links TRBV7-3 with TRBJ2-5, with 8 bases fitting TRBD2. Germline lookup yields CDR1 SGHTA and CDR2 FQGTGA. J lost 5 bases, V lost 2 bases, and 13 bases had no gene match. The CDR3 totals 17 residues. The CDR3 DNA follows: TGTGCCAGCAGCTTAGGTTTCGGGGGGGTCCTAGGGGAGACCCAGTACTTC. Encoded protein: CASSLGFGGVLGETQYF.

This clonotype has a count of ten or more. This sequence joins TRBV11-2 and TRBJ2-5; TRBD2 might be the D (5 bases). Trimming took 2 bases from V and 7 from J, leaving 17 bases between them. This CDR3 region has 15 residues. Per germline, CDR1 SGHAT and CDR2 FQNNGV. CDR3 loop: CASSLLGERVGTQYF. DNA of the CDR3: TGTGCCAGCAGCTTACTCGGGGAGAGGGTTGGGACCCAGTACTTC.